A selection of T cell receptor beta chains follows, all from one sample in a study of OX40 agonist ivuxolimab in advanced cancers. This table comes from immunoSEQ multiplex PCR, and its TCRdb copy is limited to in-frame clones, with some not included. This sample has about 47,000 clones; about 86% occur once, and the top ten carry about 35%. This material consisted of CD4+ or CD8+ T cells sorted from blood, taken in a trial of the OX40 agonist ivuxolimab. The receptor set was obtained from an adult with an advanced solid tumor such as melanoma, head and neck, liver or kidney cancer. CDR3s include the opening cysteine and the closing phenylalanine or tryptophan. The D gene is left open where the match is weak. Some rows have no size entry. The others give once, few or many, or a class for an expanded clone.

DNA,CDR3,D,size,V,J
TGTGCCAGCAGCCGACAGGGCGATTCACCCCTCCACTTT,CASSRQGDSPLHF,TRBD1,.,TRBV7-9,TRBJ1-6
TGTGCCAGCAGCTTATTCCCCCCTGCGGACAATGAGCAGTTCTTC,CASSLFPPADNEQFF,.,.,TRBV7-3,TRBJ2-1
TGTGCCAGCAGGTCCAATAGCGGGAGGGTAGGCGAGCAGTACTTC,CASRSNSGRVGEQYF,TRBD2,.,TRBV6-5,TRBJ2-7
TGTGCCAGCTCCGGGCGAGAGACCCAGTACTTC,CASSGRETQYF,.,.,TRBV6-1,TRBJ2-5
TGTGCCAGCAGCCTGGGGGGGACAGGGGCAGAGACCCAGTACTTC,CASSLGGTGAETQYF,TRBD1,.,TRBV9,TRBJ2-5
TGTGCCAGCAGCTCGGACTTCCGCCGGGAGCAGTACTTC,CASSSDFRREQYF,.,.,TRBV4-2,TRBJ2-7
TGTGCCAGCAGCTTCGGGGTAGTGGCAGATACGCAGTATTTT,CASSFGVVADTQYF,.,.,TRBV11-1,TRBJ2-3
TGTGCCAGCAGCTATGAGCGGGTAAGCGCTGAAGCTTTCTTT,CASSYERVSAEAFF,.,.,TRBV7-2,TRBJ1-1
TGTGCCAGTAGCCCGACGGGACAGCTGTACAATGAGCAGTTCTTC,CASSPTGQLYNEQFF,TRBD1,.,TRBV19,TRBJ2-1
TGTGCCAGTAGTCAGGACAGGGGGCTTGGTCAGCCCCAGCATTTT,CASSQDRGLGQPQHF,TRBD1,once,TRBV19,TRBJ1-5
TGTGCCAGCAAGCGACAGGATTTTGGGTCACCCCTCCACTTT,CASKRQDFGSPLHF,.,.,TRBV6-5,TRBJ1-6
TGCGCCAGTCAGGGGGGAGCGGGAGAATACAATGAGCAGTTCTTC,CASQGGAGEYNEQFF,.,.,TRBV4-1,TRBJ2-1
TGTGCCAGCAGCGTAGAAGGGGCCTATGGCTACACCTTC,CASSVEGAYGYTF,.,.,TRBV9,TRBJ1-2